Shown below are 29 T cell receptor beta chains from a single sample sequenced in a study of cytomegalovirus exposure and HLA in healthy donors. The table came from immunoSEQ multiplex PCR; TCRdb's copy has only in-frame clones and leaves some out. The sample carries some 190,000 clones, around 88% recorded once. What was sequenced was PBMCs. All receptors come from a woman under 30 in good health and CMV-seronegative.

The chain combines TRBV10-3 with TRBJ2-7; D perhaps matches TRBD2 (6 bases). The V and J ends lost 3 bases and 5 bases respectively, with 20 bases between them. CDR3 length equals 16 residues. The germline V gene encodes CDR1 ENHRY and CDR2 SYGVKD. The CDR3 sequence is CAISELIAGLDNEQYF. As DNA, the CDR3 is TGTGCCATCAGTGAACTGATTGCGGGGTTGGATAACGAGCAGTACTTC.

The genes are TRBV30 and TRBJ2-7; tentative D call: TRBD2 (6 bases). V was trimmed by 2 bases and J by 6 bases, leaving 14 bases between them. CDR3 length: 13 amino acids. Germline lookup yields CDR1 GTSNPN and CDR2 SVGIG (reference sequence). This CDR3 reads CAWSPLASGEQYF. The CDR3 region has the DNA TGTGCCTGGAGTCCACTAGCCAGCGGCGAGCAGTACTTC.

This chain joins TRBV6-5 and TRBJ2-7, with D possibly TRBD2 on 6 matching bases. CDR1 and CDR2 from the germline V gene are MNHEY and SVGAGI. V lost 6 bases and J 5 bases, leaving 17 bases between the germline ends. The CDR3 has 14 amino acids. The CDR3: CASSRLASSDEQYF. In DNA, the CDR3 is TGTGCCAGCAGCCGCCTAGCGTCAAGCGACGAGCAGTACTTC.

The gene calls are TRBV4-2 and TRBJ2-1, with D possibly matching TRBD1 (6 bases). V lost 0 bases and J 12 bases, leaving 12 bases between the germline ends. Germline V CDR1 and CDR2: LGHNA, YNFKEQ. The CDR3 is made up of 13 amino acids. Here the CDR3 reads CASSQDDRLGQFF. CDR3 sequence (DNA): TGTGCCAGCAGCCAAGACGACAGGTTAGGGCAGTTCTTC.

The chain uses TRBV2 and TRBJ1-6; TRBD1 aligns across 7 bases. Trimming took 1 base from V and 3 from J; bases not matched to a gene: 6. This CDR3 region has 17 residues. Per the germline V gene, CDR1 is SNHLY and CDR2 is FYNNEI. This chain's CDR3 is CASSEVQGGIYNSPLHF. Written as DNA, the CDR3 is TGTGCCAGCAGTGAAGTCCAGGGGGGTATCTATAATTCACCCCTCCACTTT.

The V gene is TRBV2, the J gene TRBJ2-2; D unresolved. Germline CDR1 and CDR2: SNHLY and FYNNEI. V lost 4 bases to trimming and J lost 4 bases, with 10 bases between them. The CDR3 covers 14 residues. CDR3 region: CASSVRPGTGELFF. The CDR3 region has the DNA TGTGCCAGCAGTGTGCGACCGGGCACCGGGGAGCTGTTTTTT.

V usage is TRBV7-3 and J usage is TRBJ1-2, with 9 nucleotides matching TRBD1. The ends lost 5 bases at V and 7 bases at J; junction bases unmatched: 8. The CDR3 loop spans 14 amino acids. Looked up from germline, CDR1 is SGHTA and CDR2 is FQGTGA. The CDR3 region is CASSPGTGSLGYTF. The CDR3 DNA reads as TGTGCCAGCAGCCCAGGGACAGGGTCCCTTGGCTACACCTTC.

The CDR3 DNA reads TGTGCCAGCAGCCGGACTGACCGGACTGAAGCTTTCTTT. Translation: CASSRTDRTEAFF. The chain carries TRBV5-5 and TRBJ1-1; D uncertain. Germline loops: CDR1 SGHKS, CDR2 YYEKEE (reference sequence). V dropped 4 bases and J dropped 5 bases, with 12 bases sitting between them. The CDR3 has 13 amino acids.

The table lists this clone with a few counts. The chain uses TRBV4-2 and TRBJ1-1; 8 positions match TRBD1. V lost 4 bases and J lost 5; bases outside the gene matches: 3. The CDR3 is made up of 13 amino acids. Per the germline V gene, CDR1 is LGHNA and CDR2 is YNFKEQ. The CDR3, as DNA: TGTGCCAGCAGCCGGACAGGGAGTACTGAAGCTTTCTTT. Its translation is CASSRTGSTEAFF.

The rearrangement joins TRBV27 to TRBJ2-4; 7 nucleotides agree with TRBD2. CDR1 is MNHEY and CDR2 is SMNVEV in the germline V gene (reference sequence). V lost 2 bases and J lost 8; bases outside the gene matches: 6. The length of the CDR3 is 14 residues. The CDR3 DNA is TGTGCCAGCAGTTTAATCGGGGGGAACGACATTCAGTACTTC. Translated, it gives CASSLIGGNDIQYF.

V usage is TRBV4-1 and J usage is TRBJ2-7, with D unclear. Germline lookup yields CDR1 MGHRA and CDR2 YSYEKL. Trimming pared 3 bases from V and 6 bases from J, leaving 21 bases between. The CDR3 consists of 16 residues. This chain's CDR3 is CASSHVVGVRSPEQYF. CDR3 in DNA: TGCGCCAGCAGCCACGTTGTTGGAGTAAGAAGCCCCGAGCAGTACTTC.

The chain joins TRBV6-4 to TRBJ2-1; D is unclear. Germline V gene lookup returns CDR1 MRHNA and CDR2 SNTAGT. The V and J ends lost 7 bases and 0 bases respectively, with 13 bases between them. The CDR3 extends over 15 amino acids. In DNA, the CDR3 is TGTGCCAGCACTCTCAGCGCGAGCTCCTACAATGAGCAGTTCTTC. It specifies CASTLSASSYNEQFF.

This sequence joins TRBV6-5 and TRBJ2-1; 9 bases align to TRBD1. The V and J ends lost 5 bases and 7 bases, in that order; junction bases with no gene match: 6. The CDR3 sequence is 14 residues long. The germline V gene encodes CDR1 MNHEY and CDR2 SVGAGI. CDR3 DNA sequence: TGTGCCAGCAGTGAGGACAGGGGTGGTAATGAGCAGTTCTTC. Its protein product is CASSEDRGGNEQFF.

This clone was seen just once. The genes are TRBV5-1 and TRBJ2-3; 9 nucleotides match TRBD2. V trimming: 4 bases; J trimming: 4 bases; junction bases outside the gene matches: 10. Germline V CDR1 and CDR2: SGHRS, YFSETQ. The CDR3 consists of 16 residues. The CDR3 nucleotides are TGCGCCAGCAGCCCATGGACTAGCGTCGCCCCAGATACGCAGTATTTT. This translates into CASSPWTSVAPDTQYF.

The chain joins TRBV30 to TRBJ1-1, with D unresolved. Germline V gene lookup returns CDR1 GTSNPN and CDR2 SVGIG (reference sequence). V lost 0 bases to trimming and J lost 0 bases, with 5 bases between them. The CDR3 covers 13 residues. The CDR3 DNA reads TGTGCCTGGAGTGTACTTATGAACACTGAAGCTTTCTTT. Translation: CAWSVLMNTEAFF.

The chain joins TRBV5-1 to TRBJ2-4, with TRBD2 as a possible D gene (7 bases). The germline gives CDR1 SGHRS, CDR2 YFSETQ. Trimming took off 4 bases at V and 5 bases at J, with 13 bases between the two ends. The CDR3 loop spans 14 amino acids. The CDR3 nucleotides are TGCGCCAGCAGCCTTGGGGGGGCCGAAAACATTCAGTACTTC. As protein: CASSLGGAENIQYF.

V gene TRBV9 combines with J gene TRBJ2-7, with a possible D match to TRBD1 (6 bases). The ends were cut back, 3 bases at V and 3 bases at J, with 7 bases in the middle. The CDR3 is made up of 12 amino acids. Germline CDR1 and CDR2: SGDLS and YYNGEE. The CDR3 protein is CASSGDNYEQYF. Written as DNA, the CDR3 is TGTGCCAGCAGCGGGGACAACTACGAGCAGTACTTC.

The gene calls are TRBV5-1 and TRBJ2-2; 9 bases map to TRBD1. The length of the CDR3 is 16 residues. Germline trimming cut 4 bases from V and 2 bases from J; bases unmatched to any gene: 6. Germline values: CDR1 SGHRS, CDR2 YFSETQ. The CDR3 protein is CASSLQGAINTGELFF. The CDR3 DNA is TGCGCCAGCAGCCTACAGGGGGCAATAAACACCGGGGAGCTGTTTTTT.

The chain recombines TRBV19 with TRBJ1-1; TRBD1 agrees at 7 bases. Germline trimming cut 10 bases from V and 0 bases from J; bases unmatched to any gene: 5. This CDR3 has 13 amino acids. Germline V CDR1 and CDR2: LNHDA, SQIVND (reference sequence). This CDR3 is CATHRGMNTEAFF. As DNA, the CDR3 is TGTGCCACCCACAGGGGAATGAACACTGAAGCTTTCTTT.

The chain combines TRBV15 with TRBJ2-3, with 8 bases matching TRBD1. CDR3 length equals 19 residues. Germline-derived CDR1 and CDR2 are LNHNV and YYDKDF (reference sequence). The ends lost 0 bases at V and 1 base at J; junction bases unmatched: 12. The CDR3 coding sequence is TGTGCCACCAGCAGAGATGGGAACACCGGGACAGGAGGCACAGATACGCAGTATTTT. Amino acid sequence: CATSRDGNTGTGGTDTQYF.

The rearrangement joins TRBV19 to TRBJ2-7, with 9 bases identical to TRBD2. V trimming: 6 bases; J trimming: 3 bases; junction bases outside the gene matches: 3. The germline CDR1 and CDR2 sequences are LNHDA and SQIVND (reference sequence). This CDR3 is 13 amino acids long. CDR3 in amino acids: CASSYSGSYEQYF. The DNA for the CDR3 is TGTGCCAGTAGCTATAGCGGGAGCTACGAGCAGTACTTC.

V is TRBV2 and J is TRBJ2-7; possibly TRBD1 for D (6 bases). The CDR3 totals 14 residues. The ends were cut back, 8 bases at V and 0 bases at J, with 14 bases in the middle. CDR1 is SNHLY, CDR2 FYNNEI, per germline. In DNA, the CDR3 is TGTGCCAGCCGATCCGGGACACCCTCCTACGAGCAGTACTTC. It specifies CASRSGTPSYEQYF.

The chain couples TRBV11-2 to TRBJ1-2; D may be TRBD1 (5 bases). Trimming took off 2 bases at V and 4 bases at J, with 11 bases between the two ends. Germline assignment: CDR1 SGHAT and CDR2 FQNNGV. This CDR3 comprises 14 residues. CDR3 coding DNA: TGTGCCAGCAGCTTATCCCGCCAGGGCTATGGCTACACCTTC. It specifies CASSLSRQGYGYTF. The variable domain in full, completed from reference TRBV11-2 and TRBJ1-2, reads EAGVAQSPRYKIIEKRQSVAFWCNPISGHATLYWYQQILGQGPKLLIQFQNNGVVDDSQLPKDRFSAERLKGVDSTLKIQPAKLEDSAVYLCASSLSRQGYGYTFGSGTRLTVV.

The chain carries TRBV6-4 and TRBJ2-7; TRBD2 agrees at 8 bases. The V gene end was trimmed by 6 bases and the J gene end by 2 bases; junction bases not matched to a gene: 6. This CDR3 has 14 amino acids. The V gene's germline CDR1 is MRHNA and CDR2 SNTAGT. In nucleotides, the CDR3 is TGTGCCAGCAGGGGGGGGACTAGACCCTACGAGCAGTACTTC. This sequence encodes CASRGGTRPYEQYF.

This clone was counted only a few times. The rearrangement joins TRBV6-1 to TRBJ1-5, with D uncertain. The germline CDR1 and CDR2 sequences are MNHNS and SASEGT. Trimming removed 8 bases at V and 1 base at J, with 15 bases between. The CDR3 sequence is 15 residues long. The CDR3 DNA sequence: TGTGCCAGCGCCGACGGGGTCAGGAGCAATCAGCCCCAGCATTTT. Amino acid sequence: CASADGVRSNQPQHF.

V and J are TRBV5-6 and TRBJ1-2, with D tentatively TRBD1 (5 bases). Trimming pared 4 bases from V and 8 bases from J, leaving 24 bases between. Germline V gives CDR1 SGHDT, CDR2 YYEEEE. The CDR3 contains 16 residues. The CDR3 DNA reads TGTGCCAGCAGCCTACTAGAGGGACTGAGGGTGGAGGGCTACACCTTC. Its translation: CASSLLEGLRVEGYTF.

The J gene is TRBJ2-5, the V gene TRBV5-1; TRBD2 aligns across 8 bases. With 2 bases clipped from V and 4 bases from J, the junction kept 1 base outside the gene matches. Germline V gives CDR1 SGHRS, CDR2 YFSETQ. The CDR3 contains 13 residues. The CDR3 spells CASSFAGGETQYF. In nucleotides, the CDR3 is TGCGCCAGCAGCTTTGCGGGAGGAGAGACCCAGTACTTC.

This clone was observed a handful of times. The CDR3 DNA follows: TGTGCCAGTAGTTCGGGACTACCTCACAATGAGCAGTTCTTC. This translates into CASSSGLPHNEQFF. The rearrangement joins TRBV19 to TRBJ2-1; 7 bases map to TRBD2. The germline V gene encodes CDR1 LNHDA and CDR2 SQIVND (reference sequence). After removal of 5 bases from V and 5 bases from J, the junction contained 6 bases not matched to a gene. The CDR3 runs 14 residues. Variable domain in full (rest from reference TRBV19 and TRBJ2-1): DGGITQSPKYLFRKEGQNVTLSCEQNLNHDAMYWYRQDPGQGLRLIYYSQIVNDFQKGDIAEGYSVSREKKESFPLTVTSAQKNPTAFYLCASSSGLPHNEQFFGPGTRLTVL.

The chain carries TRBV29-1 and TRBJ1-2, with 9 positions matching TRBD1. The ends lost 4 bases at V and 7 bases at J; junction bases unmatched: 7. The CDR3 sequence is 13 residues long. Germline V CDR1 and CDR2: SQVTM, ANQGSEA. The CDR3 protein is CSVVRDRASGYTF. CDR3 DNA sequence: TGCAGCGTTGTCCGGGACAGGGCGAGTGGCTACACCTTC.